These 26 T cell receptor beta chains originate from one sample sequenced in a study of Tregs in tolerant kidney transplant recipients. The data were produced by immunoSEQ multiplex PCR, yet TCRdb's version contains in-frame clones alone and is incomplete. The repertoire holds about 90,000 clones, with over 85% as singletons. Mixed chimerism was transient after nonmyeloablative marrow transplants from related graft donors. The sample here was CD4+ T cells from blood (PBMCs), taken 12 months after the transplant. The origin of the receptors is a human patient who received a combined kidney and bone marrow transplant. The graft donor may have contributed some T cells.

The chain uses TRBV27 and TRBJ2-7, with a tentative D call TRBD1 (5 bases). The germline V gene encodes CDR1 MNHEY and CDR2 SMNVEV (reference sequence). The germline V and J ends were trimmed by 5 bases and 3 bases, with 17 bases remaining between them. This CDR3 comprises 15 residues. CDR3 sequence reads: CASSTSPGHYYEQYF. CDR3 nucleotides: TGTGCCAGCAGTACCTCCCCCGGACACTACTACGAGCAGTACTTC.

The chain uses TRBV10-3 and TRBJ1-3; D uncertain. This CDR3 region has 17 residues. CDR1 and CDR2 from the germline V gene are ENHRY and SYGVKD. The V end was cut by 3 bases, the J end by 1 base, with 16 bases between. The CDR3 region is CAISDARSRGSGNTIYF. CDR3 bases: TGTGCCATCAGTGATGCGCGGTCCCGAGGATCTGGAAACACCATATATTTT.

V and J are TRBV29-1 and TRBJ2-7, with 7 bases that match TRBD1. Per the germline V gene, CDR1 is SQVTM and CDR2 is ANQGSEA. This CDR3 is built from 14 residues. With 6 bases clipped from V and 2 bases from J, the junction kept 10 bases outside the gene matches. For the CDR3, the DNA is TGCAGCGTGGCATCCGGGACAGAAACCTACGAGCAGTACTTC. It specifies CSVASGTETYEQYF.

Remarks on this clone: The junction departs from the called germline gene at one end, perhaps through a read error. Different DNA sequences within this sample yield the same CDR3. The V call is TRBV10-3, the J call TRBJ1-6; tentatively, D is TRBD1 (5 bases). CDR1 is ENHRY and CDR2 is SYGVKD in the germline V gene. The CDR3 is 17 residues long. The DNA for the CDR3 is TGTGCCATCAGTCCTACCGGGGGAGGGGCAAATAATTCCCCCCTCCACTTT. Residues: CAISPTGGGANNSPLHF.

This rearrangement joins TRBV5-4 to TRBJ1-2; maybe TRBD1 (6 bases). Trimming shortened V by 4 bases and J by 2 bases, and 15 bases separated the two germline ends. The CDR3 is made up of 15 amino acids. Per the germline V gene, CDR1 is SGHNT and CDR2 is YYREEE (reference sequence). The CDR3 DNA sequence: TGTGCCAGCAGCCGATGCGACAGGTTCAACTATGGCTACACCTTC. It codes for CASSRCDRFNYGYTF. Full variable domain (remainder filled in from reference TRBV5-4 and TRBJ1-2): ETGVTQSPTHLIKTRGQQVTLRCSSQSGHNTVSWYQQALGQGPQFIFQYYREEENGRGNFPPRFSGLQFPNYSSELNVNALELDDSALYLCASSRCDRFNYGYTFGSGTRLTVV.

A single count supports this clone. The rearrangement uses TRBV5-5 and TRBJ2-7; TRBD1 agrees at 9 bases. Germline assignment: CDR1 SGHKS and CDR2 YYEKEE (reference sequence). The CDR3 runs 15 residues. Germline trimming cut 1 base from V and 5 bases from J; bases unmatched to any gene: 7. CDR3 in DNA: TGTGCCAGCAGCTTGTCGGACAGGGGAACAGACGAGCAGTACTTC. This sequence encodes CASSLSDRGTDEQYF.

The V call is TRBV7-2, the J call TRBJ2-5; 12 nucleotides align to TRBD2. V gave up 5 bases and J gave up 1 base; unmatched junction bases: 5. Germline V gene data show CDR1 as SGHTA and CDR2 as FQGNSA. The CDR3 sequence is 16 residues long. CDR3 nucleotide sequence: TGTGCCAGCAGCAACTGGACTAGCGGGGTCCAAGAGACCCAGTACTTC. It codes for CASSNWTSGVQETQYF.

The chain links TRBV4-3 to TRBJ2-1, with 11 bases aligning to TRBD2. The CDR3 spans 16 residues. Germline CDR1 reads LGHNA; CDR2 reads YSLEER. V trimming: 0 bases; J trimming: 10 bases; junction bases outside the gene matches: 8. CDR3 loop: CASSQDRSGGAREQFF. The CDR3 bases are TGCGCCAGCAGCCAAGATCGTAGCGGGGGGGCAAGAGAGCAGTTCTTC.

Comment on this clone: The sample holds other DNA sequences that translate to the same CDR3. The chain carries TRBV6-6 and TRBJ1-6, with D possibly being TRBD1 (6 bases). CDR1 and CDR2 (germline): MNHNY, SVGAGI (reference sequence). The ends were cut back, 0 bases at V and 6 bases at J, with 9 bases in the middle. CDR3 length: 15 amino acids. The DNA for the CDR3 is TGTGCCAGCAGTTACTCGGGGACAAGTAATTCACCCCTCCACTTT. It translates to CASSYSGTSNSPLHF.

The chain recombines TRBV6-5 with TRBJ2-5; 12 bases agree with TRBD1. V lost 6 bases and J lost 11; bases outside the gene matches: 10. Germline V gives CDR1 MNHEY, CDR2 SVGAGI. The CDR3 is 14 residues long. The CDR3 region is CASSRGTGGKRQYF. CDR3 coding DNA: TGTGCCAGCAGCCGCGGGACAGGGGGCAAGAGGCAGTACTTC.

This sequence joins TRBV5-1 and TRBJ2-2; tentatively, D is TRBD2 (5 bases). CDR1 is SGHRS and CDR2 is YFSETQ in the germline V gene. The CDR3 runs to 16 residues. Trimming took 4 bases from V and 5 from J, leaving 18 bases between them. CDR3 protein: CASSPKHGVGTGELFF. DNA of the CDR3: TGCGCCAGCAGCCCCAAGCACGGGGTGGGTACCGGGGAGCTGTTTTTT.

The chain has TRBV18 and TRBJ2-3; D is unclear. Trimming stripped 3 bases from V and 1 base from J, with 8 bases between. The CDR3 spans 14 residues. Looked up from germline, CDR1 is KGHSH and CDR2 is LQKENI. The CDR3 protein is CASSPFQGTDTQYF. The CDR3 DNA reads TGTGCCAGCTCACCTTTCCAGGGCACAGATACGCAGTATTTT.

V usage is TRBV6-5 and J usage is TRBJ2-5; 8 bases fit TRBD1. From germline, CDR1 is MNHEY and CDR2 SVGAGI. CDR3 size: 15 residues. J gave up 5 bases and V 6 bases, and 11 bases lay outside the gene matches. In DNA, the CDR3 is TGTGCCAGCAGCGGACAGGGCGCCGGTCGGGAGACCCAGTACTTC. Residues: CASSGQGAGRETQYF.

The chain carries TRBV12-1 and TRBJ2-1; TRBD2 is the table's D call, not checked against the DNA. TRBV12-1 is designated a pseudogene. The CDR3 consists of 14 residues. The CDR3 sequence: CASSLTTRRYEQFF. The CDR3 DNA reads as TGTGCCAGCAGCTTAACGACTAGGAGGTATGAGCAGTTCTTC.

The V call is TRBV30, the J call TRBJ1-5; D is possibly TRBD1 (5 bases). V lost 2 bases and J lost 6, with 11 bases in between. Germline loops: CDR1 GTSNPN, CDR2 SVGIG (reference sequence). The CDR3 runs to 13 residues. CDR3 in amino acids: CAWSRTTVQPQHF. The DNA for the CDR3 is TGTGCCTGGAGTAGGACGACAGTTCAGCCCCAGCATTTT.

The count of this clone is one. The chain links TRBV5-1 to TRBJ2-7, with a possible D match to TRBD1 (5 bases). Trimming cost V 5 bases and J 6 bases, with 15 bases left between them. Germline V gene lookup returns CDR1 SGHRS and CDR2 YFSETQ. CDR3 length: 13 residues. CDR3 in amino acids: CASRTVDQGEQYF. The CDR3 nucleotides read TGCGCCAGCAGGACGGTGGACCAGGGCGAGCAGTACTTC. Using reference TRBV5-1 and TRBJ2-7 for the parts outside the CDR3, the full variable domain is KAGVTQTPRYLIKTRGQQVTLSCSPISGHRSVSWYQQTPGQGLQFLFEYFSETQRNKGNFPGRFSGRQFSNSRSEMNVSTLELGDSALYLCASRTVDQGEQYFGPGTRLTVT.

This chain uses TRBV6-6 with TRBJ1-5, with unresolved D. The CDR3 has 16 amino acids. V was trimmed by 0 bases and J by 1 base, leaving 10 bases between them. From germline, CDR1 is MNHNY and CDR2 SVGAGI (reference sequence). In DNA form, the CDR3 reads TGTGCCAGCAGTTACTCGAATATCCGGAGCAATCAGCCCCAGCATTTT. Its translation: CASSYSNIRSNQPQHF.

CDR3 protein: CASGPLSGATDTQYF. The CDR3 DNA sequence: TGTGCTAGTGGTCCTCTTAGCGGAGCCACAGATACGCAGTATTTT. The chain has TRBV12-5 and TRBJ2-3; D is perhaps TRBD2 (6 bases). V was cut by 5 bases and J by 2 bases, with 14 bases left in between. This CDR3 is built from 15 residues. Germline V gives CDR1 LGHNT, CDR2 FRNRAP. Full variable domain (remainder filled in from reference TRBV12-5 and TRBJ2-3): DARVTQTPRHKVTEMGQEVTMRCQPILGHNTVFWYRQTMMQGLELLAYFRNRAPLDDSGMPKDRFSAEMPDATLATLKIQPSEPRDSAVYFCASGPLSGATDTQYFGPGTRLTVL.

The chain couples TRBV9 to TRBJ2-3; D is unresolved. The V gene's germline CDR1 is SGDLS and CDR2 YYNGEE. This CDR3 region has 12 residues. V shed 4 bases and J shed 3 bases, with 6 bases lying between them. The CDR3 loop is CASSPMTDTQYF. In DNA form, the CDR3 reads TGTGCCAGCAGCCCAATGACAGATACGCAGTATTTT.

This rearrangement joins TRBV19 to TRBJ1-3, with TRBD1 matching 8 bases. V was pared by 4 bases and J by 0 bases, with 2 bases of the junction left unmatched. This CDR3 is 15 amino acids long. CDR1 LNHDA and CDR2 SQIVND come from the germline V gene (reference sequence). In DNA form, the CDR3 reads TGTGCCAGTAGTAGTGACAGGGGCTCTGGAAACACCATATATTTT. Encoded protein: CASSSDRGSGNTIYF.

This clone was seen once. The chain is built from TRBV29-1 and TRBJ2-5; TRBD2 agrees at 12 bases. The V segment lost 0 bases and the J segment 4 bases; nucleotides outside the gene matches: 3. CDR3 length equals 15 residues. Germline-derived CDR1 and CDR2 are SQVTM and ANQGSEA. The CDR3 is CSVEDPLAGGETQYF. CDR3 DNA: TGCAGCGTTGAAGATCCACTAGCGGGAGGAGAGACCCAGTACTTC. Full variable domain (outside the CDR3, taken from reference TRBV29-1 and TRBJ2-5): SAVISQKPSRDICQRGTSLTIQCQVDSQVTMMFWYRQQPGQSLTLIATANQGSEATYESGFVIDKFPISRPNLTFSTLTVSNMSPEDSSIYLCSVEDPLAGGETQYFGPGTRLLVL.

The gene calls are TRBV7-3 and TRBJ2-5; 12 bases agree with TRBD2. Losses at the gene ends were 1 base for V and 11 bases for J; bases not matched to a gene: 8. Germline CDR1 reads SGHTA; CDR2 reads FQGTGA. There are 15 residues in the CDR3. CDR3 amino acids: CASSLRLAGGFEQYF. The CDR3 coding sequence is TGTGCCAGCAGCTTAAGGCTAGCGGGGGGGTTTGAGCAGTACTTC.

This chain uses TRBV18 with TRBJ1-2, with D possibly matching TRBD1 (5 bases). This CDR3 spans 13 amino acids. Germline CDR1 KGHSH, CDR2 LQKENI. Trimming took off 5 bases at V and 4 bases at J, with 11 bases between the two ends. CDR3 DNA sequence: TGTGCCAGCTCAGAGACAGATTTCTATGGCTACACCTTC. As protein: CASSETDFYGYTF.

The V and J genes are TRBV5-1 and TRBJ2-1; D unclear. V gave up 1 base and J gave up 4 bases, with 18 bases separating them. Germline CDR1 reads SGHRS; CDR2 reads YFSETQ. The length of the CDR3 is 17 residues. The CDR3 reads CASSLNRPSSLYNEQFF. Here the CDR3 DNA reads TGCGCCAGCAGCTTGAACCGCCCGTCTAGTTTATACAATGAGCAGTTCTTC.

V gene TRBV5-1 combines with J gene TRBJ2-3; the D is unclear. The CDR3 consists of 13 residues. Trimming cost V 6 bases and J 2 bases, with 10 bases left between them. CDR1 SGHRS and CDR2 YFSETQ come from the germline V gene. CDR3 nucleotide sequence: TGCGCCAGCACGGTTTCTGACACAGATACGCAGTATTTT. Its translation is CASTVSDTDTQYF.

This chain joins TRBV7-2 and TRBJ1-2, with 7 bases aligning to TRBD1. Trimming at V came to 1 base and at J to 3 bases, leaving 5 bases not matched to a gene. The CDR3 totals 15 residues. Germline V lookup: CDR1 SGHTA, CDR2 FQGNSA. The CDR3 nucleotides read TGTGCCAGCAGCTTAGTCGCAGGGGGAGACTATGGCTACACCTTC. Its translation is CASSLVAGGDYGYTF. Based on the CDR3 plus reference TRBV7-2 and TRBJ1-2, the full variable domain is GAGVSQSPSNKVTEKGKDVELRCDPISGHTALYWYRQSLGQGLEFLIYFQGNSAPDKSGLPSDRFSAERTGGSVSTLTIQRTQQEDSAVYLCASSLVAGGDYGYTFGSGTRLTVV.